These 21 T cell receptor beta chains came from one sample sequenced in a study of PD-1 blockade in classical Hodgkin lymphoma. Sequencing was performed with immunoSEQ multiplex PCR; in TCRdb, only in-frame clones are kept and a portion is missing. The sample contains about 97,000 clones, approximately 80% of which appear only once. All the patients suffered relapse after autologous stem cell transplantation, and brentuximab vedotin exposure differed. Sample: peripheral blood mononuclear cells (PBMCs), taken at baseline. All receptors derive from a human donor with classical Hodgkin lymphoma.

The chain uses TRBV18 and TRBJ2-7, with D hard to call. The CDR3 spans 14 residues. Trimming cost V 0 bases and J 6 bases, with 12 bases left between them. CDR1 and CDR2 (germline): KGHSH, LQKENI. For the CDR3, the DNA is TGTGCCAGCTCACCACCGGCCGAAAGGTCCGAGCAGTACTTC. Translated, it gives CASSPPAERSEQYF.

The CDR3 loop reads CASSQDLGSGSSSYNEQFF. The CDR3 bases are TGTGCCAGCAGCCAAGATCTTGGGAGCGGGTCTAGCTCCTACAATGAGCAGTTCTTC. V gene TRBV4-2 combines with J gene TRBJ2-1, with a tentative D call TRBD2 (6 bases). CDR1 and CDR2 from the germline V gene are LGHNA and YNFKEQ. The CDR3 spans 19 residues. Trimming left V 0 bases short and J 0 bases short, with 18 bases between.

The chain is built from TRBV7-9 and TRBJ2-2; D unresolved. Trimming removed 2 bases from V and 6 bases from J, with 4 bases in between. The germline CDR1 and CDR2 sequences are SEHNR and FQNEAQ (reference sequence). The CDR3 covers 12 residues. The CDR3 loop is CASSLRPGELFF. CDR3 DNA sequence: TGTGCCAGCAGCTTAAGGCCCGGGGAGCTGTTTTTT.

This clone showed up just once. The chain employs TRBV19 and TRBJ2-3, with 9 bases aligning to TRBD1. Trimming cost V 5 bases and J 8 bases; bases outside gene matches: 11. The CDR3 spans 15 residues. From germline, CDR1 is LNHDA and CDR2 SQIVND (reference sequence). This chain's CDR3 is CASSDAGQGRATQYF. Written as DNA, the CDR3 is TGTGCCAGTAGTGATGCGGGACAGGGACGGGCTACGCAGTATTTT.

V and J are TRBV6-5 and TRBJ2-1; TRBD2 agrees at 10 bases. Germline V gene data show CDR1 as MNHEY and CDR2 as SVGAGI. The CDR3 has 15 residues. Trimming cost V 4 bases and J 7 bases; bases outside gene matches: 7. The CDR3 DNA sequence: TGTGCCAGCAGTTGGATAGCGGGAGGCGGGAATGAGCAGTTCTTC. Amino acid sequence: CASSWIAGGGNEQFF.

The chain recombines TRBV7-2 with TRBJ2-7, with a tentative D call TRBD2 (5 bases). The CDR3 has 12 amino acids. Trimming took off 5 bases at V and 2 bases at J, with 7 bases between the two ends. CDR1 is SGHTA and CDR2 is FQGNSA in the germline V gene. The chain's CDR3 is CASSTRAYEQYF. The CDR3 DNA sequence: TGTGCCAGCAGCACTAGGGCCTACGAGCAGTACTTC.

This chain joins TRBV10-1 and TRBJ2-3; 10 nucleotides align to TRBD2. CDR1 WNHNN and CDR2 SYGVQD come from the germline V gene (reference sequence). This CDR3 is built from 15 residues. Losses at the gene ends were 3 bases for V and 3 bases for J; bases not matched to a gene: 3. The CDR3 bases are TGCGCCAGCAGTGACAAGCGGGAGGGAACAGATACGCAGTATTTT. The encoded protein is CASSDKREGTDTQYF.

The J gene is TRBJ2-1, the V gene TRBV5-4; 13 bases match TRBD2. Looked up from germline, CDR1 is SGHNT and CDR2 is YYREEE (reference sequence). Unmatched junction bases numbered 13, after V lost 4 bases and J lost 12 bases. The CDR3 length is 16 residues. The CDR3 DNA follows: TGTGCCAGCAGCCTCGGGACTAGCGGGACCGTAGGGGGGCAGTTCTTC. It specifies CASSLGTSGTVGGQFF.

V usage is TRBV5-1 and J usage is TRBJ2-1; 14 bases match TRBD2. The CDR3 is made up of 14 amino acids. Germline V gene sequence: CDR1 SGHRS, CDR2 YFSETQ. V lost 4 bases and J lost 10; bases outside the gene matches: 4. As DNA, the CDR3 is TGCGCCAGCAGCCCGGGACTAGCGGGGGAGGAGCAGTTCTTC. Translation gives CASSPGLAGEEQFF.

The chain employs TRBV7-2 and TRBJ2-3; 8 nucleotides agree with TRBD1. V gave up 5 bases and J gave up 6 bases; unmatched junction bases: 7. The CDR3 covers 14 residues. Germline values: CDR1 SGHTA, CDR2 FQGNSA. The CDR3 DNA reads TGTGCCAGCAGCCCAGGGGGCCGGCCGGATACGCAGTATTTT. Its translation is CASSPGGRPDTQYF. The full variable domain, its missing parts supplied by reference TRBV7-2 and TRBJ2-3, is GAGVSQSPSNKVTEKGKDVELRCDPISGHTALYWYRQSLGQGLEFLIYFQGNSAPDKSGLPSDRFSAERTGGSVSTLTIQRTQQEDSAVYLCASSPGGRPDTQYFGPGTRLTVL.

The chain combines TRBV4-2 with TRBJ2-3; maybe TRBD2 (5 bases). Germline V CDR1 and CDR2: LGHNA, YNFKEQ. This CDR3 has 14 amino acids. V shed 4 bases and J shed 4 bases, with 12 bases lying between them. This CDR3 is CASSPRGRADTQYF. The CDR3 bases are TGTGCCAGCAGCCCCCGAGGGCGGGCAGATACGCAGTATTTT.

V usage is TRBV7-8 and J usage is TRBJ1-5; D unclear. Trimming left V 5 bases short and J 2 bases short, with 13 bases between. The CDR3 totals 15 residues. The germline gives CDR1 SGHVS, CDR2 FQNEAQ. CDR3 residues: CASSPAVWGNQPQHF. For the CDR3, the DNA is TGTGCCAGCAGCCCCGCCGTATGGGGCAATCAGCCCCAGCATTTT.

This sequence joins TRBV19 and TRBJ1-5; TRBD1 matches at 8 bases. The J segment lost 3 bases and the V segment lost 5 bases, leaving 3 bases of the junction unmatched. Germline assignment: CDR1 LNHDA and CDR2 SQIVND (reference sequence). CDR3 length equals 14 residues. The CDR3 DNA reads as TGTGCCAGTAGTCAGGGGGCGAACAATCAGCCCCAGCATTTT. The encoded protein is CASSQGANNQPQHF.

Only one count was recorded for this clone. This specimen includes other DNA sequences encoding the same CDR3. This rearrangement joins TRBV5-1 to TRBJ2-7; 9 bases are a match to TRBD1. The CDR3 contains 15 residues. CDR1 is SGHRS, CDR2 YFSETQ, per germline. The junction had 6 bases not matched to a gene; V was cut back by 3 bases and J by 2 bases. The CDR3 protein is CASSSTGQGPYEQYF. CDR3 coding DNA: TGCGCCAGCAGCTCCACCGGACAGGGGCCCTACGAGCAGTACTTC.

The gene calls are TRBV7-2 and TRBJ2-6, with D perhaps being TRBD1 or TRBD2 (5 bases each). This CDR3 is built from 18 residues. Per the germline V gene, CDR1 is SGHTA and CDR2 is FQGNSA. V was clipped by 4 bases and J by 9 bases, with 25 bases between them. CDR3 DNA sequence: TGTGCCAGCAGCTCCGGGGCCGGGACGGTGCCGTTCGTCAACGTCCTGACTTTC. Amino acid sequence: CASSSGAGTVPFVNVLTF.

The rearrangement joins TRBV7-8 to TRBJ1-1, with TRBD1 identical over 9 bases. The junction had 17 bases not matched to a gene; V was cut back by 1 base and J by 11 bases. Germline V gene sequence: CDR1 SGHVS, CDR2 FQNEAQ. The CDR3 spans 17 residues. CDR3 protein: CASSLEAGTGMRTHAFF. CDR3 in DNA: TGTGCCAGCAGCTTAGAAGCTGGGACAGGGATGAGGACGCACGCTTTCTTT.

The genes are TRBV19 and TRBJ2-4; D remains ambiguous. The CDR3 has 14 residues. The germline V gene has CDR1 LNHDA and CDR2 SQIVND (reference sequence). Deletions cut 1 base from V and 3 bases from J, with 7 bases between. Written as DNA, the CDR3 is TGTGCCAGTAGTATAGCGTGGGGCAAAAACATTCAGTACTTC. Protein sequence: CASSIAWGKNIQYF.

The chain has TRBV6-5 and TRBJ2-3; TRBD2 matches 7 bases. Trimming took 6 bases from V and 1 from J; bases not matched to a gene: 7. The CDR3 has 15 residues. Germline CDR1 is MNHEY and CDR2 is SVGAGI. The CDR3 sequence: CASRRLAIRTDTQYF. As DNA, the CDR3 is TGTGCCAGCAGACGACTAGCTATTCGCACAGATACGCAGTATTTT.

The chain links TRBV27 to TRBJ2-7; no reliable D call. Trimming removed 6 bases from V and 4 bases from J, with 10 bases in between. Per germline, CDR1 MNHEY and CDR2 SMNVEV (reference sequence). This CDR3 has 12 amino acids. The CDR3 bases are TGTGCCAGCAGCGCCATTGGTTACGAGCAGTACTTC. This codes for CASSAIGYEQYF.

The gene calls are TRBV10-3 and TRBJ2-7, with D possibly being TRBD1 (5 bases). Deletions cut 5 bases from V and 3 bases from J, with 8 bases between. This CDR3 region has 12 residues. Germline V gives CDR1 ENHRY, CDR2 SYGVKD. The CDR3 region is CAISSTDYEQYF. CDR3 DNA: TGTGCCATCAGTTCGACAGACTACGAGCAGTACTTC.

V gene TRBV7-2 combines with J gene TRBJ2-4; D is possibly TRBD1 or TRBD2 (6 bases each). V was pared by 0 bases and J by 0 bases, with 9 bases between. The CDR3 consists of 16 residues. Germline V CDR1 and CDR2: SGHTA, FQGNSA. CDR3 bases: TGTGCCAGCAGCTTAGCTTGGGGGGCAGCCAAAAACATTCAGTACTTC. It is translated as CASSLAWGAAKNIQYF.